These 29 T cell receptor beta chains share one sample of origin, sequenced in a study of early T cells in non-severe SARS-CoV-2 infection. MiXCR, applied by TCRdb to the 5' RACE reads, yields one record per CDR3 protein. This table holds around 82,000 distinct CDR3 sequences, 11% found once. The sample was whole blood. The receptors stem from an adult who was a healthcare worker with PCR-confirmed SARS-CoV-2 infection or an uninfected control (not recorded which).

This clonotype was seen more than once but under ten times. The V call is TRBV4-1, the J call TRBJ1-2, with 7 nucleotides matching TRBD1. V was clipped by 4 bases and J by 4 bases; unmatched bases: 6. Per the germline V gene, CDR1 is MGHRA and CDR2 is YSYEKL. CDR3 length: 14 residues. Here the CDR3 DNA reads TGCGCCAGCAGCCCCTCCGAGGGGGCCTATGGCTACACCTTC. Translation gives CASSPSEGAYGYTF.

This chain joins TRBV10-3 and TRBJ1-1, with a possible D match to TRBD1 (5 bases). The germline V and J ends were trimmed by 2 bases and 1 base, with 5 bases remaining between them. Germline V CDR1 and CDR2: ENHRY, SYGVKD. The CDR3 loop spans 13 amino acids. The chain's CDR3 is CAISEQGNTEAFF. CDR3 coding DNA: TGTGCCATCAGTGAGCAGGGGAACACTGAAGCTTTCTTT.

The chain is built from TRBV12-3 or TRBV12-4 and TRBJ2-7; D uncertain. The ends were cut back, 5 bases at V and 3 bases at J, with 17 bases in the middle. The CDR3 sequence is 15 residues long. This chain's CDR3 is CASSKNRSPLYEQYF. For the CDR3, the DNA is TGTGCCAGCAGTAAGAACCGTAGTCCCCTCTACGAGCAGTACTTC.

In this sample, this clonotype turned up many times. The rearrangement links TRBV9 to TRBJ1-2; TRBD1 is a possible D gene (6 bases). Trimming removed 3 bases at V and 6 bases at J, with 15 bases between. This CDR3 has 14 amino acids. From germline, CDR1 is SGDLS and CDR2 YYNGEE. The CDR3 DNA reads as TGTGCCAGCAGCGCCGGAGGACAGCCCAATGGCTACACCTTC. It yields the protein CASSAGGQPNGYTF.

This clonotype was seen once. The V gene is TRBV29-1, the J gene TRBJ1-1; 7 bases align to TRBD1. CDR3 length: 13 residues. Germline V gene lookup returns CDR1 SQVTM and CDR2 ANQGSEA. V dropped 8 bases and J dropped 0; count of bases not matched to a gene: 6. CDR3 protein: CSLQTGMNTEAFF. Here the CDR3 DNA reads TGCAGCCTCCAGACAGGGATGAACACTGAAGCTTTCTTT.

This clonotype was counted ten times or more. V and J are TRBV7-2 and TRBJ1-5; unclear D gene. Germline loops: CDR1 SGHTA, CDR2 FQGNSA. V lost 5 bases, J lost 5 bases, and 10 bases lay in between. This CDR3 comprises 13 residues. CDR3 in DNA: TGTGCCAGCAGCCGATTGAGGGATCAGCCCCAGCATTTT. Its protein product is CASSRLRDQPQHF.

This clonotype was seen more than once but under ten times. The chain recombines TRBV5-6 with TRBJ1-4, with D unclear. Germline-derived CDR1 and CDR2 are SGHDT and YYEEEE. Between the trimmed V and J ends, which lost 3 bases and 5 bases, there was a span of 8 bases. The CDR3 spans 13 residues. This CDR3 reads CASSSRANEKLFF. The CDR3 nucleotides read TGTGCCAGCAGCTCACGGGCGAATGAAAAACTGTTTTTT.

This clonotype was seen many times. The chain uses TRBV29-1 and TRBJ2-5; 10 bases fit TRBD2. Germline CDR1 SQVTM, CDR2 ANQGSEA. This CDR3 comprises 16 residues. J lost 2 bases, V lost 0 bases, and 6 bases had no gene match. Written as DNA, the CDR3 is TGCAGCGTTGAAGATCCCGAACTAGCGGGACAAGAGACCCAGTACTTC. The encoded protein is CSVEDPELAGQETQYF.

This chain uses TRBV2 with TRBJ1-6; possible D gene TRBD1, 5 bases. This CDR3 spans 14 amino acids. The V gene lost 8 bases and the J gene lost 10 bases, with 18 bases spanning the gap. The V gene's germline CDR1 is SNHLY and CDR2 FYNNEI. The CDR3 sequence is CASSRGTPGSPLHF. The CDR3 nucleotides read TGTGCCAGCTCTCGGGGGACTCCCGGGTCACCCCTCCACTTT. The full variable domain, rest sourced from reference TRBV2 and TRBJ1-6, is EPEVTQTPSHQVTQMGQEVILRCVPISNHLYFYWYRQILGQKVEFLVSFYNNEISEKSEIFDDQFSVERPDGSNFTLKIRSTKLEDSAMYFCASSRGTPGSPLHFGNGTRLTVT.

This rearrangement joins TRBV30 to TRBJ2-3; D is perhaps TRBD2 (5 bases). Trimming took off 4 bases at V and 4 bases at J, with 6 bases between the two ends. This CDR3 is built from 11 residues. Germline V gene data show CDR1 as GTSNPN and CDR2 as SVGIG (reference sequence). The CDR3 reads CAWNSADTQYF. The CDR3 region has the DNA TGTGCCTGGAATAGCGCAGATACGCAGTATTTT.

The V and J genes are TRBV9 and TRBJ2-7, with TRBD2 matching over 8 bases. CDR3 length: 17 amino acids. Losses at the gene ends were 4 bases for V and 3 bases for J; bases not matched to a gene: 15. Germline-derived CDR1 and CDR2 are SGDLS and YYNGEE. This chain's CDR3 is CASSPPLQRGPNYEQYF. The CDR3 nucleotides are TGTGCCAGCAGCCCCCCCCTCCAGCGGGGGCCAAACTACGAGCAGTACTTC.

The J gene is TRBJ2-7, the V gene TRBV2; D may be TRBD2 (5 bases). This CDR3 is 13 amino acids long. V lost 4 bases, J lost 5 bases, and 12 bases lay in between. From germline, CDR1 is SNHLY and CDR2 FYNNEI. CDR3 residues: CASSVNKEDEQYF. CDR3 bases: TGTGCCAGCAGTGTAAACAAGGAGGACGAGCAGTACTTC.

This clonotype was seen repeatedly, ten times or more. The J gene is TRBJ2-2, the V gene TRBV29-1, with D perhaps TRBD1 (6 bases). The V gene lost 3 bases and the J gene lost 6 bases, with 8 bases spanning the gap. This CDR3 is built from 12 residues. CDR1 SQVTM and CDR2 ANQGSEA come from the germline V gene. The DNA for the CDR3 is TGCAGCGTTGACAGGGGCTCCGGGGAGCTGTTTTTT. Its protein is CSVDRGSGELFF.

This clonotype appeared many times. The V gene is TRBV3-1, the J gene TRBJ2-1; D might be TRBD1 (5 bases). V was pared by 4 bases and J by 8 bases, with 9 bases between. Germline CDR1 and CDR2: LGHDT and YNNKEL (reference sequence). The CDR3 length is 12 residues. CDR3 nucleotide sequence: TGTGCCAGCAGCCCAACAGGCGATGAGCAGTTCTTC. This gives the protein CASSPTGDEQFF.

For this clonotype: A read error may explain this, as a much larger clone is one base away. The genes are TRBV4-1 and TRBJ2-3; D might be TRBD1 or TRBD2, each matching 5 bases. Germline CDR1 reads MGHRA; CDR2 reads YSYEKL. The CDR3 is 14 residues long. DNA for the CDR3: TGCGCCAGCAGCCCGGACTGGGGCGTGGATACGCAGTGTTTT. Its translation: CASSPDWGVDTQCF.

The chain employs TRBV7-2 and TRBJ2-5, with 11 bases identical to TRBD2. This CDR3 is built from 15 residues. The V gene's germline CDR1 is SGHTA and CDR2 FQGNSA. V was pared by 4 bases and J by 4 bases, with 5 bases of the junction left unmatched. The CDR3 bases are TGTGCCAGCAGCTCACTAGCGGGGGCTGGAGAGACCCAGTACTTC. Its protein product is CASSSLAGAGETQYF.

The sample holds many counts of this clonotype. The J gene is TRBJ1-5, the V gene TRBV5-1; 7 positions match TRBD1. The V gene end was trimmed by 0 bases and the J gene end by 7 bases; junction bases not matched to a gene: 7. The CDR3 totals 15 residues. The V gene's germline CDR1 is SGHRS and CDR2 YFSETQ. The DNA of the CDR3 is TGCGCCAGCAGCTTGGGAGGGGGCGAGGGACAGCCCCAGCATTTT. Translated: CASSLGGGEGQPQHF.

This clonotype was seen a few times. The chain uses TRBV5-1 and TRBJ1-6, with a possible D match to TRBD1 (6 bases). V was shortened by 4 bases and J by 7 bases, with 12 bases between the two germline ends. The CDR3 runs to 14 residues. Germline values: CDR1 SGHRS, CDR2 YFSETQ. The CDR3, as DNA: TGCGCCAGCAGCGCACAGGGTTGGAATTCACCCCTCCACTTT. It is translated as CASSAQGWNSPLHF. Supplemented by reference TRBV5-1 and TRBJ1-6, the full variable domain reads KAGVTQTPRYLIKTRGQQVTLSCSPISGHRSVSWYQQTPGQGLQFLFEYFSETQRNKGNFPGRFSGRQFSNSRSEMNVSTLELGDSALYLCASSAQGWNSPLHFGNGTRLTVT.

The rearrangement joins TRBV5-5 to TRBJ1-5, with D unclear. Trimming took 1 base from V and 5 from J, leaving 7 bases between them. The CDR3 sequence is 13 residues long. Germline CDR1 is SGHKS and CDR2 is YYEKEE (reference sequence). The CDR3, as DNA: TGTGCCAGCAGCTTGAACAAATATCAGCCCCAGCATTTT. Protein: CASSLNKYQPQHF.

In its sample, this clonotype was seen a few times. The CDR3, as DNA: TGTGCCAGCAGCCGCGGACTAGCGGGGCCAGATACGCAGTATTTT. Its translation: CASSRGLAGPDTQYF. The rearrangement joins TRBV7-9 to TRBJ2-3, with 12 bases aligning to TRBD2. Germline V CDR1 and CDR2: SEHNR, FQNEAQ (reference sequence). This CDR3 region has 15 residues. The V gene end was trimmed by 5 bases and the J gene end by 4 bases; junction bases not matched to a gene: 4.

This clonotype was observed at least ten times. The chain carries TRBV7-2 and TRBJ1-1; D is unresolved. This CDR3 comprises 13 residues. Germline-derived CDR1 and CDR2 are SGHTA and FQGNSA. V lost 1 base, J lost 8 bases, and 11 bases lay in between. The CDR3 DNA reads as TGTGCCAGCAGCTTAGAGGGTCTGGCCGAAGCTTTCTTT. Its translation: CASSLEGLAEAFF.

In regard to this clonotype: A read error may account for a junction end that differs from germline. The rearrangement links TRBV7-7 to TRBJ1-1; no clear D gene. This CDR3 comprises 13 residues. Germline V gene lookup returns CDR1 SSHAT and CDR2 FNYEAQ (reference sequence). CDR3 sequence: CASSIRMNTEAFF. DNA of the CDR3: TGTGCTAGCAGCATCAGGATGAACACTGAAGCTTTCTTT.

This clonotype is labeled as medium-sized. The V call is TRBV3-1, the J call TRBJ1-2, with a weak D call TRBD1 (6 bases). Germline-derived CDR1 and CDR2 are LGHDT and YNNKEL (reference sequence). The CDR3 contains 15 residues. V lost 0 bases to trimming and J lost 7 bases, with 15 bases between them. The CDR3, as DNA: TGTGCCAGCAGCCAAGATCATGCGGGGGCCCTTGGCTACACCTTC. Residues: CASSQDHAGALGYTF.

This clonotype has ten or more counts. The chain employs TRBV6-5 and TRBJ1-3; no clear D gene. CDR3 size: 14 residues. V was pared by 5 bases and J by 5 bases, with 13 bases between. The germline CDR1 and CDR2 sequences are MNHEY and SVGAGI. Here the CDR3 reads CASSTPTSRNTIYF. CDR3 DNA sequence: TGTGCCAGCAGTACCCCGACAAGTCGAAACACCATATATTTT.

This clonotype has ten or more counts. V and J are TRBV10-3 and TRBJ2-2, with D maybe TRBD1 (5 bases). The germline V gene has CDR1 ENHRY and CDR2 SYGVKD. Trimming removed 8 bases at V and 0 bases at J, with 7 bases between. The length of the CDR3 is 13 residues. CDR3 nucleotides: TGTGCCATCCAGGGTCCGAACACCGGGGAGCTGTTTTTT. Translating gives CAIQGPNTGELFF.

This clonotype was picked up many times. The chain carries TRBV27 and TRBJ2-1; D gene uncertain. The CDR3 is made up of 15 amino acids. Trimming pared 2 bases from V and 6 bases from J, leaving 14 bases between. CDR1 and CDR2 (germline): MNHEY, SMNVEV (reference sequence). This CDR3 reads CASSLGYKALNEQFF. The CDR3 coding sequence is TGTGCCAGCAGTTTAGGTTACAAGGCCCTCAATGAGCAGTTCTTC.

This chain uses TRBV5-1 with TRBJ2-2; D not resolved. This CDR3 spans 13 amino acids. With 0 bases removed from V and 7 bases from J, the gap between germline ends came to 7 bases. Germline V CDR1 and CDR2: SGHRS, YFSETQ. This CDR3 reads CASSLEAHGELFF. The CDR3 DNA reads as TGCGCCAGCAGCTTGGAAGCACACGGGGAGCTGTTTTTT.

This clonotype was seen ten or more times. V is TRBV4-3 and J is TRBJ2-1, with TRBD2 identical over 7 bases. V lost 3 bases, J lost 4 bases, and 12 bases stayed unmatched. CDR1 LGHNA and CDR2 YSLEER come from the germline V gene. CDR3 length equals 17 residues. The CDR3 protein is CASSQLLPGLRYNEQFF. CDR3 DNA: TGCGCCAGCAGCCAGTTATTACCGGGACTAAGATACAATGAGCAGTTCTTC.

The chain recombines TRBV6-5 with TRBJ2-1; 9 positions match TRBD2. Germline CDR1 is MNHEY and CDR2 is SVGAGI. V dropped 4 bases and J dropped 0; count of bases not matched to a gene: 4. CDR3 length: 16 residues. As DNA, the CDR3 is TGTGCCAGCAGTTCCCAGCGGGGGGCCTCCTACAATGAGCAGTTCTTC. This codes for CASSSQRGASYNEQFF.